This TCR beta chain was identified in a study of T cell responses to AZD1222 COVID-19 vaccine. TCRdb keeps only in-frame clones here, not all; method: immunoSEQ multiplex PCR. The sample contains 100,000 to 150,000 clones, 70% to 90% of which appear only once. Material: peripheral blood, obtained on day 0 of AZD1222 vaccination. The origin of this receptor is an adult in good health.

CDR3 sequence: CASSGFLHTGTGGYSPLHF. CDR3 DNA sequence: TGTGCCAGCAGCGGGTTTCTTCATACCGGGACAGGGGGCTATTCACCCCTCCACTTT. The chain links TRBV28 to TRBJ1-6; 12 bases agree with TRBD1. The CDR3 runs to 19 residues. The trim removed 6 bases at V and 8 bases at J, leaving 17 bases unmatched. Germline-derived CDR1 and CDR2 are MDHEN and SYDVKM.